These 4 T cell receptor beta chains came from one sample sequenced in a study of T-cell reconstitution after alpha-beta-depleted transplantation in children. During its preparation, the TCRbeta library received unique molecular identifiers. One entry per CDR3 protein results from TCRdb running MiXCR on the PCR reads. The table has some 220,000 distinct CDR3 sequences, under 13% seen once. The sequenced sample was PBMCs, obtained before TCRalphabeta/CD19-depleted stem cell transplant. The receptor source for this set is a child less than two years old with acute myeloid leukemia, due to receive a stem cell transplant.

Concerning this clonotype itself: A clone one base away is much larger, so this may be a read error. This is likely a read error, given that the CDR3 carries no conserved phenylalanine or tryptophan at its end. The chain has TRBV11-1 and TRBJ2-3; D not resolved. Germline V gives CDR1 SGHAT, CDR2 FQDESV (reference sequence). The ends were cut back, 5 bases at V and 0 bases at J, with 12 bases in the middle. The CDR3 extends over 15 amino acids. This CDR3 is CASSPQFYSTDTQYY. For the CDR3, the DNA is TGTGCCAGCAGCCCGCAGTTTTATAGCACAGATACGCAGTATTAT.

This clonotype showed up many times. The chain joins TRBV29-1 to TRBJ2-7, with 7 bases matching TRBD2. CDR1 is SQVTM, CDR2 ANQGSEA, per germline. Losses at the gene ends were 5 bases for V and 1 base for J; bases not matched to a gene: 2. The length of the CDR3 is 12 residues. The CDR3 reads CSVWDYSYEQYF. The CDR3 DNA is TGCAGCGTTTGGGACTATTCCTACGAGCAGTACTTC.

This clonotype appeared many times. The DNA of the CDR3 is TGCAGTGCTCCCCAAAAGGGTAATACGCAGTATTTT. Protein product: CSAPQKGNTQYF. The chain joins TRBV20-1 to TRBJ2-3; D gene uncertain. The V and J ends lost 5 bases and 7 bases respectively, with 13 bases between them. CDR3 length: 12 residues. Germline loops: CDR1 DFQATT, CDR2 SNEGSKA (reference sequence).

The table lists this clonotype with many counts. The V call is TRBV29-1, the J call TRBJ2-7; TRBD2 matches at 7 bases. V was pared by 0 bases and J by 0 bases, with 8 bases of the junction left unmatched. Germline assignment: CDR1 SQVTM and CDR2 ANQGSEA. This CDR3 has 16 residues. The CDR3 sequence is CSVEEMTSPSSYEQYF. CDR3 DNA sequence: TGCAGCGTTGAAGAAATGACTAGCCCCAGCTCCTACGAGCAGTACTTC.